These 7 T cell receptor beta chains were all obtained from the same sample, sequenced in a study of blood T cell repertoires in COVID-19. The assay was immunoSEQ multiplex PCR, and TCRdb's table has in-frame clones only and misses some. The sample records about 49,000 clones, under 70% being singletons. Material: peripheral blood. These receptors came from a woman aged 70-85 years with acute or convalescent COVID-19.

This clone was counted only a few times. The CDR3 loop reads CASSQALADEQFF. The CDR3 nucleotides are TGTGCCAGCAGCCAAGCACTAGCCGATGAGCAGTTCTTC. V usage is TRBV3-1 (or the pseudogene TRBV3-2) and J usage is TRBJ2-1, with a tentative D call TRBD2 (6 bases). CDR3 size: 13 residues. In germline, CDR1 is LGHDT, CDR2 YNNKEL (reference sequence). Trimming cost V 1 base and J 8 bases, with 9 bases left between them.

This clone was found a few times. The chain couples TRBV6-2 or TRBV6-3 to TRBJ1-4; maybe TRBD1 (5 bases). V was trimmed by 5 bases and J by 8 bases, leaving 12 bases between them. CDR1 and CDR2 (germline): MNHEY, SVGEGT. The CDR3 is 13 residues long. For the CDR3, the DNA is TGTGCCAGCAGTGCAGGGTATCGGGAAAAACTGTTTTTT. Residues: CASSAGYREKLFF.

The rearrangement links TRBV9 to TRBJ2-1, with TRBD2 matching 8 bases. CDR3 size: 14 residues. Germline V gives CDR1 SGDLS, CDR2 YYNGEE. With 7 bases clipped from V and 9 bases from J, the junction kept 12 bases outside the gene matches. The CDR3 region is CASQTGGASSEQFF. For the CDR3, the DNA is TGTGCCAGCCAAACGGGGGGGGCTTCAAGTGAGCAGTTCTTC.

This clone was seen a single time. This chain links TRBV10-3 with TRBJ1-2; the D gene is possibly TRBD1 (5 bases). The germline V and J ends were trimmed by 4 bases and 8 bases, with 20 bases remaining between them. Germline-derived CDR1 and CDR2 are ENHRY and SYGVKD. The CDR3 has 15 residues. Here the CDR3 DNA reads TGTGCCATCAGTGGACAGTTTTCCCCCAGCTTCGGCTACACCTTC. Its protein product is CAISGQFSPSFGYTF.

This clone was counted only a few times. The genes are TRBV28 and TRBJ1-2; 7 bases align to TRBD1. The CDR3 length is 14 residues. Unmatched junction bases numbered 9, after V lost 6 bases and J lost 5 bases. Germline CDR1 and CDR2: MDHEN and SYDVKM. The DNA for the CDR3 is TGTGCCAGCAGGGACGGGACAGCTAGGTATGGCTACACCTTC. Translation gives CASRDGTARYGYTF.

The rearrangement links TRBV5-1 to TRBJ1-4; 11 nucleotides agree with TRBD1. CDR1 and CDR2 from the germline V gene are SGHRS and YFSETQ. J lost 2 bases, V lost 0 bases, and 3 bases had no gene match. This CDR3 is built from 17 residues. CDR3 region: CASSLAGQGATNEKLFF. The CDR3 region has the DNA TGCGCCAGCAGCTTGGCTGGACAGGGGGCGACTAATGAAAAACTGTTTTTT.

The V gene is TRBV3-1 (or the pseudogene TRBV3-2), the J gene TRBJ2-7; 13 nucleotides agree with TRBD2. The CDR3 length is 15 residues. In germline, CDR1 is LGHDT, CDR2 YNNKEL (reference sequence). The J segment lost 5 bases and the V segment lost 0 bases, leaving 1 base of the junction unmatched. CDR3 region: CASSQEGTSGDEQYF. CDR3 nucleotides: TGTGCCAGCAGCCAAGAAGGGACTAGCGGGGACGAGCAGTACTTC.